The sequence of this TCR beta chain was determined in a study of T cells after yellow fever vaccination. To note about this clonotype: The antigen remains unidentified.

Regarding the study as a whole: Contaminants from the bulk population, in the form of abundant clonotypes, could be found in FACS-sorted repertoires. Most clones from primary vaccination were detected again post-booster (approximately 97% CD4, 88% CD8). The CD4 compartment and the CD8 compartment contained a small share of clonotypes in common. Faster peaking, at day 5 versus 15, marked a secondary response that was weaker.

CDR1 and CDR2 from the germline V gene are SGHAT and FQNNGV. The V and J ends lost 4 bases and 9 bases respectively, with 16 bases between them. This CDR3 has 14 residues. TCRdb itself ran the 5' RACE reads through MiXCR, one entry per CDR3 protein. The table has about 210,000 distinct CDR3 sequences, around 6.7% seen once. The sample here was CD4+ T cells sorted from PBMCs, taken on the day of the yellow fever booster vaccination. The chain links TRBV11-2 to TRBJ2-1; D might be TRBD1 or TRBD2, each matching 7 bases. The receptor was isolated from a man in his thirties or forties who received the YFV17D yellow fever vaccine. CDR3 sequence: CASSSGGGGVEQFF. For the CDR3, the DNA is TGTGCCAGCAGCTCAGGGGGAGGGGGCGTTGAGCAGTTCTTC.